These 7 T cell receptor beta chains originate from one sample sequenced in a study of blood T cell repertoires in COVID-19. Libraries were prepared by immunoSEQ multiplex PCR; TCRdb keeps only in-frame clonotypes and omits some of them. In the table there are 100,000 to 150,000 clones, about 82% of which are singletons. The sequenced sample was peripheral blood. The receptors derive from a human donor in a cohort sampled during active COVID-19.

With regard to this clone: A junction boundary mismatches the germline segment, possibly from a read error. This sequence joins TRBV4-1 and TRBJ1-2, with D hard to call. The CDR3 has 15 amino acids. CDR1 and CDR2 (germline): MGHRA, YSYEKL. For the CDR3, the DNA is TGCGCCAGCAGACAAGAACGCCTTGAGGCGTATGGCTACACCTTC. Protein sequence: CASRQERLEAYGYTF.

The chain combines TRBV29-1 with TRBJ1-1; D is possibly TRBD1 (5 bases). The CDR3 is made up of 13 amino acids. From germline, CDR1 is SQVTM and CDR2 ANQGSEA. Trimming left V 7 bases short and J 1 base short, with 13 bases between. The CDR3 reads CSARQSGNTEAFF. Here the CDR3 DNA reads TGCAGCGCCAGACAGTCGGGGAACACTGAAGCTTTCTTT.

This chain links TRBV4-3 with TRBJ2-1; D not certain. CDR3 length equals 17 residues. The ends were cut back, 0 bases at V and 0 bases at J, with 12 bases in the middle. Germline CDR1 is LGHNA and CDR2 is YSLEER. The CDR3: CASSQDGGASSYNEQFF. The CDR3 DNA reads TGCGCCAGCAGCCAAGACGGCGGTGCCAGCTCCTACAATGAGCAGTTCTTC.

This chain joins TRBV6-5 and TRBJ2-1; 8 positions agree with TRBD1. Germline CDR1 and CDR2: MNHEY and SVGAGI. The CDR3 extends over 13 amino acids. V dropped 8 bases and J dropped 4; count of bases not matched to a gene: 4. The CDR3 sequence: CASWGQVYNEQFF. DNA for the CDR3: TGTGCCAGCTGGGGACAGGTTTACAATGAGCAGTTCTTC.

The rearrangement links TRBV19 to TRBJ1-5; D is unresolved. Germline V lookup: CDR1 LNHDA, CDR2 SQIVND (reference sequence). The CDR3 has 15 amino acids. V lost 4 bases, J lost 2 bases, and 12 bases lay in between. The CDR3, as DNA: TGTGCCAGTAGTAGAGGGCCGGCAGGCAATCAGCCCCAGCATTTT. Amino acid sequence: CASSRGPAGNQPQHF.

The V and J genes are TRBV11-2 and TRBJ2-1, with 10 bases fitting TRBD2. Germline loops: CDR1 SGHAT, CDR2 FQNNGV. The CDR3 has 14 amino acids. J gave up 7 bases and V 2 bases, and 2 bases lay outside the gene matches. The CDR3 coding sequence is TGTGCCAGCAGCTTAACTAGCGGGGTGAATGAGCAGTTCTTC. It encodes CASSLTSGVNEQFF.

The chain couples TRBV18 to TRBJ1-1; possible D gene TRBD1, 5 bases. The V gene's germline CDR1 is KGHSH and CDR2 LQKENI. This CDR3 has 14 amino acids. V was clipped by 1 base and J by 3 bases, with 9 bases between them. CDR3 residues: CASSPQLGDTEAFF. The CDR3 DNA reads as TGTGCCAGCTCACCACAATTAGGGGACACTGAAGCTTTCTTT.